This TCR beta chain was sequenced for a study of early T cells in non-severe SARS-CoV-2 infection. Study background: Whole-blood bulk RNA, unsorted, was sequenced, and chains were unpaired.

This clonotype came up many times. Antigen: not known. Trimming pared 9 bases from V and 1 base from J, leaving 13 bases between. CDR1 is SGHAT, CDR2 FQNNGV, per germline. CDR3 length equals 14 residues. The study, taken as a whole, reports: Database matching using VDJdb favored anti-spike CD8 responses, with private and CD4 specificities left missing.

The TCR library protocol was used to attach unique molecular identifiers. These identifiers were attached to individual cDNA molecules. TCRdb passed the 5' RACE reads through MiXCR, listing each CDR3 protein once. The table shows about 85,000 distinct CDR3 sequences, with about an eighth occurring only once. This chain connects TRBV11-2 to TRBJ2-1; D remains ambiguous. The sequenced sample consisted of whole blood. The sequence was obtained from an adult who was a healthcare worker with PCR-confirmed SARS-CoV-2 infection or an uninfected control (not recorded which). DNA for the CDR3: TGTGCCAGTTCGACGGTAACTTCCTACAATGAGCAGTTCTTC. This encodes CASSTVTSYNEQFF.